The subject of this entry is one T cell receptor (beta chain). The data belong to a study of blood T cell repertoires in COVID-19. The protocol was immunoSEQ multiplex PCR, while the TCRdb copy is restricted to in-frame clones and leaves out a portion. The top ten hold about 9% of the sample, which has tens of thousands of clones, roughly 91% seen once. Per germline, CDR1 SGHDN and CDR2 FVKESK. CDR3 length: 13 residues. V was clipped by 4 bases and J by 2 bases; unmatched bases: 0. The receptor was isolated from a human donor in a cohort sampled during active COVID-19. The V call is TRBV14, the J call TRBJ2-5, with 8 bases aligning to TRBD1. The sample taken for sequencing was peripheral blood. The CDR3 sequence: CASSRDRQETQYF. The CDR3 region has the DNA TGTGCCAGCAGCCGGGACAGGCAAGAGACCCAGTACTTC.